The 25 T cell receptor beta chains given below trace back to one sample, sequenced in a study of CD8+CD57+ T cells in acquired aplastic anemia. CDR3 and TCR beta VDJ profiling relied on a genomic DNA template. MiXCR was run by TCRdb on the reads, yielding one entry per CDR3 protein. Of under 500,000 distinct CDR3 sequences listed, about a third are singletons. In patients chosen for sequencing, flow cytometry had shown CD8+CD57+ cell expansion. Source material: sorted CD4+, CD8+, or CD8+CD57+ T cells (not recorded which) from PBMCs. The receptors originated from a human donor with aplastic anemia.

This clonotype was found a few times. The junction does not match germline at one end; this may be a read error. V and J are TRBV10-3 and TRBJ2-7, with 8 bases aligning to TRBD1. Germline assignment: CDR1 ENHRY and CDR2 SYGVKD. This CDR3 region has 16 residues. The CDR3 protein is CASSLLLGQVTYEQYF. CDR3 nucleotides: TGTGCCAGCAGTTTGCTTTTGGGACAGGTAACCTACGAGCAGTACTTC.

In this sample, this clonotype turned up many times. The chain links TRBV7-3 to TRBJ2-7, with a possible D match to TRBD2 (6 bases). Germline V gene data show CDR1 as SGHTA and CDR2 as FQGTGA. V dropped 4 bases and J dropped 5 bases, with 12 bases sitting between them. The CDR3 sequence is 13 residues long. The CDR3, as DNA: TGTGCCAGCAGCTCCCGGCCGGGGGACGAGCAGTACTTC. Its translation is CASSSRPGDEQYF.

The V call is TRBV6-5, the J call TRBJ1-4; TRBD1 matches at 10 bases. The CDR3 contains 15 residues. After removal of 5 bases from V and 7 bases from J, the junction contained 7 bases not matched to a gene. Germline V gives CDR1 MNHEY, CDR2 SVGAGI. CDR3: CASSNRDRGVEKLFF. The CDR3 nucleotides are TGTGCCAGCAGTAACCGGGACAGGGGTGTTGAAAAACTGTTTTTT.

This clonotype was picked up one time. The chain's CDR3 is CASSMGWNSPLHF. DNA of the CDR3: TGTGCCAGTAGTATGGGGTGGAATTCACCCCTCCACTTT. This chain joins TRBV19 and TRBJ1-6; D remains unclear. The V gene's germline CDR1 is LNHDA and CDR2 SQIVND (reference sequence). There are 13 residues in the CDR3. The V and J ends lost 3 bases and 7 bases respectively, with 7 bases between them. Using reference TRBV19 and TRBJ1-6 for the parts outside the CDR3, the full variable domain is DGGITQSPKYLFRKEGQNVTLSCEQNLNHDAMYWYRQDPGQGLRLIYYSQIVNDFQKGDIAEGYSVSREKKESFPLTVTSAQKNPTAFYLCASSMGWNSPLHFGNGTRLTVT.

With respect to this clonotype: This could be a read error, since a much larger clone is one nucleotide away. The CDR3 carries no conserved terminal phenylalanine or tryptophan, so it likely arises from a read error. The CDR3 DNA follows: TGTGCCAGCAGCGTATCACCCTCCCCCTACGAGCAGTACCTC. Its protein is CASSVSPSPYEQYL. V gene TRBV2 combines with J gene TRBJ2-7; D remains unclear. Germline CDR1 and CDR2: SNHLY and FYNNEI. The CDR3 extends over 14 amino acids. V shed 6 bases and J shed 2 bases, with 14 bases lying between them.

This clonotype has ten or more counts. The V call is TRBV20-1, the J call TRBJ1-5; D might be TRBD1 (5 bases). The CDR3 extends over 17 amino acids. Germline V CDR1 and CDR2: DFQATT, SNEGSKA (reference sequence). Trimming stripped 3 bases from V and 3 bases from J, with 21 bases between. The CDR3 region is CSASSGDGRGDNQPQHF. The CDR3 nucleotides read TGCAGTGCTAGTAGCGGGGATGGGAGGGGCGACAATCAGCCCCAGCATTTT.

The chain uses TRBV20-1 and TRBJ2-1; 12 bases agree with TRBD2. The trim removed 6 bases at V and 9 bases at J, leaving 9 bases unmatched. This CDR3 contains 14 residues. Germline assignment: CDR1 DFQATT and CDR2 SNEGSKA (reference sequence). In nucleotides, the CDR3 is TGCAGTGCAAAGACTAGCGGGGGCCCGCGTGAGCAGTTCTTC. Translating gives CSAKTSGGPREQFF.

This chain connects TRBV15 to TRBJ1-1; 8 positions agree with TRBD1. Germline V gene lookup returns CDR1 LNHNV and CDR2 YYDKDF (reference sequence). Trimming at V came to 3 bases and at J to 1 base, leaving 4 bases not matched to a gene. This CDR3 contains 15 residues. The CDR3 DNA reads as TGTGCCACCAGCAGCTTAGGGACAGGGAACACTGAAGCTTTCTTT. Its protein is CATSSLGTGNTEAFF.

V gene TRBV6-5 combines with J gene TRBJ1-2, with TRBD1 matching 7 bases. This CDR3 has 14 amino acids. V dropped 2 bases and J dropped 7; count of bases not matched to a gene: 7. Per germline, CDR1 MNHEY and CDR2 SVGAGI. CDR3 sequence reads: CASSYLDRRAGYTF. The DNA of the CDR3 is TGTGCCAGCAGTTACCTGGACAGGCGTGCTGGCTACACCTTC.

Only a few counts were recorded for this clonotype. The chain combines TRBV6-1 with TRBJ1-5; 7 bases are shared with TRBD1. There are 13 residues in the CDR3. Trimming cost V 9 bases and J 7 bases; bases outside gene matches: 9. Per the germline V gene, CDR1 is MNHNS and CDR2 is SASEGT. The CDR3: CASTRQGGQPQHF. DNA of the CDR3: TGTGCCAGTACCCGACAGGGAGGACAGCCCCAGCATTTT.

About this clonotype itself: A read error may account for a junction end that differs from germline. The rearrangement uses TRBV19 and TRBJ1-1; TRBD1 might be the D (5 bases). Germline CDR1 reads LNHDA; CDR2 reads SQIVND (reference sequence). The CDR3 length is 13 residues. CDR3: CASSTGGRTEALF. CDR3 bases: TGTGCCAGTAGCACGGGGGGGAGAACTGAAGCTCTCTTT.

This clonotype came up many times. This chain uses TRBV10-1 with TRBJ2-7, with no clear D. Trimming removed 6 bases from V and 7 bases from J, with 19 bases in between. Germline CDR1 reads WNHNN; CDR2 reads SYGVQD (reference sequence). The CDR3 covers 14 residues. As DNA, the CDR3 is TGCGCCAGCAGCCCCGGGTTGGCGGTGGGGGAGCAGTACTTC. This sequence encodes CASSPGLAVGEQYF.

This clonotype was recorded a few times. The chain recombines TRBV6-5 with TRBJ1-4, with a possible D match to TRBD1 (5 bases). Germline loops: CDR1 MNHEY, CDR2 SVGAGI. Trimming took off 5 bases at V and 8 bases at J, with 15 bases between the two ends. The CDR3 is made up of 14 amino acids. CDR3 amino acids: CASSPSGVREKLFF. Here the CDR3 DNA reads TGTGCCAGCAGTCCCTCGGGGGTTAGAGAAAAACTGTTTTTT.

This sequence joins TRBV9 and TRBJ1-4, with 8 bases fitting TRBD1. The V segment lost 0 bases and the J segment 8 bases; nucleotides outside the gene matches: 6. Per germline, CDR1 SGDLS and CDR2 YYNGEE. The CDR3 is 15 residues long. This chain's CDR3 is CASSVEGQGAEKLFF. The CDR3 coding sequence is TGTGCCAGCAGCGTAGAAGGGCAGGGGGCGGAAAAACTGTTTTTT.

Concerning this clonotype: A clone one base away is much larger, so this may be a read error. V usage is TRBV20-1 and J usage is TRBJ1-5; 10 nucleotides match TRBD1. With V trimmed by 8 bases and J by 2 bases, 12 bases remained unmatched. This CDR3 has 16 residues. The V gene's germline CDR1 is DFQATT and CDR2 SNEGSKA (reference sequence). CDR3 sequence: CSTPHSGTGGNQPQHF. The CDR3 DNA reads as TGCAGTACTCCTCATTCCGGGACAGGGGGCAATCAGCCCCAGCATTTT.

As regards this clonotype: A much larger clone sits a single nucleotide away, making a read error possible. Written as DNA, the CDR3 is TGCAGTGCTAGCGACGGCAGAGCTAACTATGGCTACACCTTC. It specifies CSASDGRANYGYTF. The V call is TRBV20-1, the J call TRBJ1-2; no definite D call. This CDR3 is 14 amino acids long. Trimming pared 3 bases from V and 0 bases from J, leaving 11 bases between. Germline V CDR1 and CDR2: DFQATT, SNEGSKA (reference sequence).

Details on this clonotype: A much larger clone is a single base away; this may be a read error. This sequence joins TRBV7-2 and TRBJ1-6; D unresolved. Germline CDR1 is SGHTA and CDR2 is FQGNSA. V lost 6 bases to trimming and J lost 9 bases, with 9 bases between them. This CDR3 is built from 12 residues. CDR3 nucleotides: TGTGCCAGCAGGGTGTCGTGTTCACCCCTCCACTTT. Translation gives CASRVSCSPLHF.

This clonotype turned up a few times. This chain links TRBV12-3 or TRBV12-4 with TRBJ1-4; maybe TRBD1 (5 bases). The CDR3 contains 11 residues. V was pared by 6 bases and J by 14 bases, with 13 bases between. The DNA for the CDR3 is TGTGCCAGCAGCCTTGGGGGGGGGCTGTTTTTT. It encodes CASSLGGGLFF.

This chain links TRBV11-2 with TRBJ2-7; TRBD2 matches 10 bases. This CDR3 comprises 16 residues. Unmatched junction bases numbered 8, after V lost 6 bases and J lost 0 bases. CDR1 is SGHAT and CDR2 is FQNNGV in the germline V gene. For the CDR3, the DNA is TGTGCCAGCAGGTCTAGCGGGGGCCTGAGCTCCTACGAGCAGTACTTC. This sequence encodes CASRSSGGLSSYEQYF. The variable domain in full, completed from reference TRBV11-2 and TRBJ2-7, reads EAGVAQSPRYKIIEKRQSVAFWCNPISGHATLYWYQQILGQGPKLLIQFQNNGVVDDSQLPKDRFSAERLKGVDSTLKIQPAKLEDSAVYLCASRSSGGLSSYEQYFGPGTRLTVT.

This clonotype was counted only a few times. The CDR3 DNA reads TGCGCCAGCAGCAGCGGGGGGCTCTGGATGTCAACTAATGAAAAACTGTTTTTT. Its protein is CASSSGGLWMSTNEKLFF. V and J are TRBV5-1 and TRBJ1-4; tentatively, D is TRBD1 (6 bases). V was shortened by 4 bases and J by 0 bases, with 19 bases between the two germline ends. The CDR3 length is 18 residues. CDR1 SGHRS and CDR2 YFSETQ come from the germline V gene.

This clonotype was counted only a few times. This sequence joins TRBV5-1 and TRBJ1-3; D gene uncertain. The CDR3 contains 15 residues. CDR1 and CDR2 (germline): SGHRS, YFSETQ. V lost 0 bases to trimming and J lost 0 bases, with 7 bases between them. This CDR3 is CASSLDGFSGNTIYF. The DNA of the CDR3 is TGCGCCAGCAGCTTGGACGGATTCTCTGGAAACACCATATATTTT.

The CDR3 nucleotides are TGTGCCAGCAGTCCACTAGCGGTGTACCAAGAGACCCAGTACTTC. Residues: CASSPLAVYQETQYF. The gene calls are TRBV6-2 or TRBV6-3 and TRBJ2-5; TRBD2 aligns across 8 bases. Germline CDR1 reads MNHEY; CDR2 reads SVGEGT. The CDR3 runs to 15 residues. With 5 bases clipped from V and 0 bases from J, the junction kept 5 bases outside the gene matches.

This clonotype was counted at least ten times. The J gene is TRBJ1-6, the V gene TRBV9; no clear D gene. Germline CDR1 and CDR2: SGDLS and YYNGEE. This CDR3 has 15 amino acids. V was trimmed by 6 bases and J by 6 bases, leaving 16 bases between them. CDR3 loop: CASTQTSDGNSPLHF. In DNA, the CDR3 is TGTGCCAGCACACAAACATCCGACGGTAATTCACCCCTCCACTTT.

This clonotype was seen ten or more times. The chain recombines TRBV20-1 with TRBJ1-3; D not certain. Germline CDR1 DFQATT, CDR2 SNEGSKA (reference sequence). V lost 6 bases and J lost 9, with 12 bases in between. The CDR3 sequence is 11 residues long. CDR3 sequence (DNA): TGCAGTGCATCCGAGCGGGTCACCATATATTTT. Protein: CSASERVTIYF.

The CDR3 DNA reads TGCAGTGCTACCAGGGGGGTTGGTGCCTACGAGCAGTACTTC. Translation: CSATRGVGAYEQYF. The rearrangement uses TRBV29-1 and TRBJ2-7; perhaps TRBD1 as D (7 bases). Germline V gene data show CDR1 as SQVTM and CDR2 as ANQGSEA. The CDR3 has 14 amino acids.